This T cell receptor (beta chain) was sequenced in a study of blood T cell repertoires in COVID-19. Germline trimming cut 4 bases from V and 8 bases from J; bases unmatched to any gene: 9. Germline V gene lookup returns CDR1 MDHEN and CDR2 SYDVKM. The CDR3 covers 15 residues. Produced via immunoSEQ multiplex PCR; TCRdb's table is partial and in-frame only. The sample has around 140,000 clones, 75% to 90% seen once. Seattle patient enrollment occurred during active infection, with longitudinal follow-up thereafter. The specimen was peripheral blood. The receptor was isolated from a man younger than 30 with COVID-19, enrolled during active disease. The chain recombines TRBV28 with TRBJ1-4, with 8 bases identical to TRBD1. The DNA for the CDR3 is TGTGCCAGCAGTTCCCCCTCAGGGGGCGGGGAAAAACTGTTTTTT. Translation: CASSSPSGGGEKLFF.